This T cell receptor beta chain was captured by sequencing in a study of blood T cell repertoires in COVID-19. This clone was seen a few times. Assay used: immunoSEQ multiplex PCR; TCRdb lists only in-frame clones, some missing. The sample has 70,000 or so clones; around 74% are singletons. The germline V gene encodes CDR1 LNHDA and CDR2 SQIVND (reference sequence). The CDR3 runs to 15 residues. The ends were cut back, 5 bases at V and 3 bases at J, with 16 bases in the middle. Sequencing was carried out using peripheral blood. The chain couples TRBV19 to TRBJ1-1; D unclear. The TCR originated in a man in his 60s with COVID-19, enrolled during active disease. The CDR3 spells CASSPQTGIYTEAFF. CDR3 DNA: TGTGCCAGTAGTCCTCAGACCGGGATCTACACTGAAGCTTTCTTT.